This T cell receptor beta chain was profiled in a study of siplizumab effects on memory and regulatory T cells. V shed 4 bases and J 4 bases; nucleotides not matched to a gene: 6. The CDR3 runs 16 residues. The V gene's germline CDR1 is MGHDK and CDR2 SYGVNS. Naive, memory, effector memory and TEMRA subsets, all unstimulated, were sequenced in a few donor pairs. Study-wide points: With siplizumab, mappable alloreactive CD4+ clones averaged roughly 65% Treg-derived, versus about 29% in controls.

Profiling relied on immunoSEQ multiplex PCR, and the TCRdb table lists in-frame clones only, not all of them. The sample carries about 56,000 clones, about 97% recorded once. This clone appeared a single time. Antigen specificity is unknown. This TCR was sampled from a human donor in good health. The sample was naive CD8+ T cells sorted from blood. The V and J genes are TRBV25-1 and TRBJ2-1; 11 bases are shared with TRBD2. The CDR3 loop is CASSVGTSGAYNEQFF. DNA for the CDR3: TGTGCCAGCAGTGTTGGGACTAGCGGAGCATACAATGAGCAGTTCTTC.